The next 15 T cell receptor beta chains were all read from a single sample in a study of CXCR3-negative and CXCR3-positive naive CD8 T cells. 5' RACE with UMI labels generated the TRB cDNA libraries. TCRdb re-called the 5' RACE reads; one entry per CDR3 protein, DNA not given. The sample has roughly 120,000 distinct CDR3 sequences, and its top ten clones hold 0.59%. Overall study findings and caveats: In CXCR3-positive naive cells, the TRB CDR3s were more hydrophobic than in CXCR3-negative naive cells.

Their antigens are not known. Sequenced: naive CXCR3+ CD8+ T cells from blood. The subset was: CD45RO-CCR7+CD27+CD95- naive CD8+ T cells expressing CXCR3 (TNR3+). The receptors come from a human donor in good health. Some clones in this sample may be carry-over from other donors' samples.

V usage is TRBV7-3 and J usage is TRBJ2-2. Looked up from germline, CDR1 is SGHTA and CDR2 is FQGTGA. The CDR3 is 13 residues long. The CDR3 here is CASSLIRAGELFF.

V usage is TRBV9 and J usage is TRBJ1-2. Looked up from germline, CDR1 is SGDLS and CDR2 is YYNGEE. This CDR3 contains 13 residues. This CDR3 is CASSGTSNYGYTF.

The J gene is TRBJ1-1, the V gene TRBV7-8. Per germline, CDR1 SGHVS and CDR2 FQNEAQ. CDR3 length: 17 residues. The CDR3: CASTELLDTYMNTEAFF. Supplemented by reference TRBV7-8 and TRBJ1-1, the full variable domain reads GAGVSQSPRYKVAKRGQDVALRCDPISGHVSLFWYQQALGQGPEFLTYFQNEAQLDKSGLPSDRFFAERPEGSVSTLKIQRTQQEDSAVYLCASTELLDTYMNTEAFFGQGTRLTVV.

This sequence joins TRBV28 and TRBJ2-7; TCRdb selects TRBD1, and the lack of DNA leaves this call unchecked. The germline gives CDR1 MDHEN, CDR2 SYDVKM. The CDR3 is 14 residues long. The CDR3 loop is CASSWGTDGYEQYF.

The chain combines TRBV7-9 with TRBJ2-1; TCRdb returns TRBD2, unconfirmable since there is no DNA. The CDR3 runs to 18 residues. Germline CDR1 and CDR2: SEHNR and FQNEAQ (reference sequence). The CDR3 is CASSTIAGDGFRNNEQFF.

The CDR3 sequence is CASSLSGIYGYTF. The J gene is TRBJ1-2, the V gene TRBV14. The CDR3 is made up of 13 amino acids. Germline V lookup: CDR1 SGHDN, CDR2 FVKESK. Supplemented by reference TRBV14 and TRBJ1-2, the full variable domain reads EAGVTQFPSHSVIEKGQTVTLRCDPISGHDNLYWYRRVMGKEIKFLLHFVKESKQDESGMPNNRFLAERTGGTYSTLKVQPAELEDSGVYFCASSLSGIYGYTFGSGTRLTVV.

The chain couples TRBV2 to TRBJ2-3. The CDR3 loop spans 13 amino acids. Germline lookup yields CDR1 SNHLY and CDR2 FYNNEI. The CDR3 is CASSGLASDTQYF.

The chain combines TRBV6-5 with TRBJ2-7; TCRdb outputs TRBD2, but without DNA this stays unchecked. The CDR3 loop spans 18 amino acids. Germline V gene sequence: CDR1 MNHEY, CDR2 SVGAGI. The CDR3 protein is CASSSHPRLAGNIYEQYF.

This chain uses TRBV19 with TRBJ1-2; the D gene TCRdb calls, TRBD1, cannot be checked with no DNA. CDR1 is LNHDA, CDR2 SQIVND, per germline (reference sequence). CDR3 length equals 15 residues. CDR3 region: CASSIEGRQGDGYTF.

The chain combines TRBV29-1 with TRBJ1-1. CDR1 SQVTM and CDR2 ANQGSEA come from the germline V gene. The CDR3 totals 13 residues. The CDR3 region is CSVEGVTATEAFF.

V is TRBV7-9 and J is TRBJ2-7; the TCRdb call, TRBD1, lacks DNA for checking. The CDR3 covers 12 residues. Looked up from germline, CDR1 is SEHNR and CDR2 is FQNEAQ (reference sequence). CDR3 residues: CASSPGTDEQYF.

The genes are TRBV28 and TRBJ2-1. CDR3 length: 15 residues. CDR1 and CDR2 (germline): MDHEN, SYDVKM. CDR3 loop: CASSLVRNSYNEQFF. The variable domain in full, completed from reference TRBV28 and TRBJ2-1, reads DVKVTQSSRYLVKRTGEKVFLECVQDMDHENMFWYRQDPGLGLRLIYFSYDVKMKEKGDIPEGYSVSREKKERFSLILESASTNQTSMYLCASSLVRNSYNEQFFGPGTRLTVL.

The chain has TRBV29-1 and TRBJ2-1; checking the TCRdb D call of TRBD2 is not possible without DNA. The CDR3 extends over 15 amino acids. Germline-derived CDR1 and CDR2 are SQVTM and ANQGSEA. CDR3 protein: CSVVGSTSGVNEQFF.

The chain is built from TRBV7-9 and TRBJ1-4; TCRdb designates TRBD1, a call that cannot be tested without DNA. The CDR3 has 16 amino acids. Per germline, CDR1 SEHNR and CDR2 FQNEAQ (reference sequence). CDR3 region: CASRPASGAPNEKLFF.

This rearrangement joins TRBV27 to TRBJ2-7. CDR1 is MNHEY and CDR2 is SMNVEV in the germline V gene (reference sequence). The CDR3 extends over 13 amino acids. The CDR3 here is CASSSLGAGEQYF.